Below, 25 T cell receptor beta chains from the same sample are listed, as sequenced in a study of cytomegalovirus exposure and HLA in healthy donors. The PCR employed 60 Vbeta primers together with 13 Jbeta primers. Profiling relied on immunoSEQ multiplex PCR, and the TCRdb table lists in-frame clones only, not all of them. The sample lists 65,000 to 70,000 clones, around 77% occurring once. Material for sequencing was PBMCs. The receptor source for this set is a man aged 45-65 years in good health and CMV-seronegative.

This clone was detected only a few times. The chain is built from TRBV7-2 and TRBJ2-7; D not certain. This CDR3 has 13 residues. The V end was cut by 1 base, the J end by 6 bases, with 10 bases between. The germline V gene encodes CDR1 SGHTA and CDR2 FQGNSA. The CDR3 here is CASSLVAETEQYF. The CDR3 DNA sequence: TGTGCCAGCAGCTTAGTGGCGGAAACCGAGCAGTACTTC.

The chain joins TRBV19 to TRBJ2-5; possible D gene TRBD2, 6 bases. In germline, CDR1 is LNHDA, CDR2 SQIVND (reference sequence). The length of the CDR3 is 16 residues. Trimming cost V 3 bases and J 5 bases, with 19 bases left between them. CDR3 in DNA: TGTGCCAGTAGTATCCCTAGGGGAGAAGGGAGGGAGACCCAGTACTTC. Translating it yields CASSIPRGEGRETQYF.

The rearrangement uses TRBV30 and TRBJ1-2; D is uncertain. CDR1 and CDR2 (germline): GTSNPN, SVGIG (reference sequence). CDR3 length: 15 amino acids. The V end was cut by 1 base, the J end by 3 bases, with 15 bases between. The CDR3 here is CAWSGLSGYDYGYTF. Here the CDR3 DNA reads TGTGCCTGGAGTGGATTATCGGGGTATGACTATGGCTACACCTTC.

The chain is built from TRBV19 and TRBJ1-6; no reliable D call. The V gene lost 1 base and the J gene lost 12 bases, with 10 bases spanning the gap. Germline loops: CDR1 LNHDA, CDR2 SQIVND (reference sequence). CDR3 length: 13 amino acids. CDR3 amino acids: CASSIGPGGPLHF. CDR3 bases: TGTGCCAGTAGTATAGGCCCGGGTGGACCCCTCCACTTT.

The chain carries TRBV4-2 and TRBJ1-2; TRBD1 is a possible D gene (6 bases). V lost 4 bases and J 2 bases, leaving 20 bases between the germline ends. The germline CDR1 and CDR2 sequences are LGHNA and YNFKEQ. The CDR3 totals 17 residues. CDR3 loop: CASSPDSGARPNYGYTF. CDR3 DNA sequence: TGTGCCAGCAGCCCTGATTCAGGGGCCAGACCGAACTATGGCTACACCTTC.

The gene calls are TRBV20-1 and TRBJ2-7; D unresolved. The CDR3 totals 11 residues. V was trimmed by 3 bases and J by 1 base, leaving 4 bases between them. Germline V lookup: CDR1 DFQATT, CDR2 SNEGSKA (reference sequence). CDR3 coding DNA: TGCAGTGCTAGCGGGTCCTACGAGCAGTACTTC. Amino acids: CSASGSYEQYF.

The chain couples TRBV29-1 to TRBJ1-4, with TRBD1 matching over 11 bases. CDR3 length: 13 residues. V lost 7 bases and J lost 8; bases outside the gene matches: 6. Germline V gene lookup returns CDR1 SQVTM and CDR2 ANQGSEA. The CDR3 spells CSAEDRGREKLFF. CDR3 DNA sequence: TGCAGCGCAGAGGACAGGGGGCGGGAAAAACTGTTTTTT.

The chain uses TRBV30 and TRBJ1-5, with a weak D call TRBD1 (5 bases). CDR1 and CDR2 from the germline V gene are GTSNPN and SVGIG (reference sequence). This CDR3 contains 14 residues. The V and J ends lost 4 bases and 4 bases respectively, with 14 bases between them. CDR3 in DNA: TGTGCCTGGAAGGTGGGACTGTCTAATCAGCCCCAGCATTTT. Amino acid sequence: CAWKVGLSNQPQHF.

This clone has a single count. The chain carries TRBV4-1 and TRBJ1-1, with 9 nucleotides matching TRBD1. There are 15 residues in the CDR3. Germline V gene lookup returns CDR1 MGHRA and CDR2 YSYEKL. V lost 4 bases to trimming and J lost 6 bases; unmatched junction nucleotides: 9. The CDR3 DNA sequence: TGCGCCAGCAGCCCGACAGGACAGGGGTGGGCTGAAGCTTTCTTT. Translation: CASSPTGQGWAEAFF.

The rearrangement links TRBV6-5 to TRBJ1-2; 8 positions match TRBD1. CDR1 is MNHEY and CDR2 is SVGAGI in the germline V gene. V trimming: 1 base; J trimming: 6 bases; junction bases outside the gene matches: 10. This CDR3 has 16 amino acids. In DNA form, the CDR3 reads TGTGCCAGCAGTTACTTCCGGACAGGGCCTTCTGATGGCTACACCTTC. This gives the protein CASSYFRTGPSDGYTF.

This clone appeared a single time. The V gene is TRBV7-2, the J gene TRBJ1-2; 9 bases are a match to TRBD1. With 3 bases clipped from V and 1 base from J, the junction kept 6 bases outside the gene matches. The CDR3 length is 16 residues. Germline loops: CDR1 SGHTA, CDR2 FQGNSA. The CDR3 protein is CASSLKGQGFNYGYTF. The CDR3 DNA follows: TGTGCCAGCAGCTTGAAGGGACAGGGCTTTAACTATGGCTACACCTTC.

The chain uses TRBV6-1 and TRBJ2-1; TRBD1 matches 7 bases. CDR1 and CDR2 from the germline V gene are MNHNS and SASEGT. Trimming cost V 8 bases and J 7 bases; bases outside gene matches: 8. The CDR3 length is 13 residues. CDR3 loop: CASGDSFSNEQFF. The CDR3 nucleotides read TGTGCCAGCGGGGACAGTTTTTCGAATGAGCAGTTCTTC.

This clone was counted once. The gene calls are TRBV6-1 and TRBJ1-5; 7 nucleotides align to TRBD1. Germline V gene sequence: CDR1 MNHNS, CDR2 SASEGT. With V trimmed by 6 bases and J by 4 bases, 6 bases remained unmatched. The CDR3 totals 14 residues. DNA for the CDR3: TGTGCCAGCAGACCGGGACAGCTAAATCAGCCCCAGCATTTT. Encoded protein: CASRPGQLNQPQHF.

The CDR3 DNA follows: TGTGCCAGCTCACCACTTCAGGGGGAAACTGAAGCTTTCTTT. Amino acid sequence: CASSPLQGETEAFF. V is TRBV18 and J is TRBJ1-1; 7 bases agree with TRBD1. Germline assignment: CDR1 KGHSH and CDR2 LQKENI. CDR3 size: 14 residues. V shed 1 base, J shed 5 bases, and the junction held 4 bases outside the gene matches.

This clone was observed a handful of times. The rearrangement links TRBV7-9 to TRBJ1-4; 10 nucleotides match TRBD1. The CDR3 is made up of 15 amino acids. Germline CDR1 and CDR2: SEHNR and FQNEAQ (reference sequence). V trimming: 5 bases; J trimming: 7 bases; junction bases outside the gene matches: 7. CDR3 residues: CASSVGQGRIEKLFF. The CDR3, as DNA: TGTGCCAGCAGCGTGGGACAGGGGAGAATTGAAAAACTGTTTTTT.

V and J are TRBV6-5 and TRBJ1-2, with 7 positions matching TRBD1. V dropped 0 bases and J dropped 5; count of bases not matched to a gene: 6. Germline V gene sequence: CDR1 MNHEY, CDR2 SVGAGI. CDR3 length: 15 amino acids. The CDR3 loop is CASSYSKQGSYGYTF. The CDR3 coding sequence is TGTGCCAGCAGTTACTCGAAACAGGGGAGTTATGGCTACACCTTC.

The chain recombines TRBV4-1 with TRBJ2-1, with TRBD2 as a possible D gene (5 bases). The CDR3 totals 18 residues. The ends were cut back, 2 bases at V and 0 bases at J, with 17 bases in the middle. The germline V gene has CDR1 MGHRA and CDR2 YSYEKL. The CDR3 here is CASSQPRGSASSYNEQFF. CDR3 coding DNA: TGCGCCAGCAGCCAACCTCGGGGTAGCGCTAGCTCCTACAATGAGCAGTTCTTC.

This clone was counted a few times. In DNA, the CDR3 is TGTGCCAGCAGCTTAGTGGGGGCCAGTGAAGCTTTCTTT. The encoded protein is CASSLVGASEAFF. V gene TRBV7-9 combines with J gene TRBJ1-1; weak D call: TRBD1 (6 bases). The length of the CDR3 is 13 residues. Germline V lookup: CDR1 SEHNR, CDR2 FQNEAQ (reference sequence). V gave up 1 base and J gave up 7 bases, with 10 bases separating them.

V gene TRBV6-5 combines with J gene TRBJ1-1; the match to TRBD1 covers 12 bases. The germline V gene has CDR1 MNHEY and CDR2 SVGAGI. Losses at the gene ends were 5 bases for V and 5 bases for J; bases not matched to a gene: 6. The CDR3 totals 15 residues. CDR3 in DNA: TGTGCCAGCAGTCGGGACAGGGGGCCGGGTACTGAAGCTTTCTTT. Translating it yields CASSRDRGPGTEAFF.

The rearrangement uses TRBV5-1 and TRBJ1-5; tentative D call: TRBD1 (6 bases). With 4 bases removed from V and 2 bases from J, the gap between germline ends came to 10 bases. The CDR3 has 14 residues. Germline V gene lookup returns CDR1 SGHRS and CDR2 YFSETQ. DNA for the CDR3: TGCGCCAGCAGCACAGAGGGGGGCAATCAGCCCCAGCATTTT. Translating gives CASSTEGGNQPQHF.

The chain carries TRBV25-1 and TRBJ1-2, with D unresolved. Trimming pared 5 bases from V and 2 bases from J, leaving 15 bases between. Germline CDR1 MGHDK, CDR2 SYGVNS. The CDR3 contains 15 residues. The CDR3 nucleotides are TGTGCCAGCAGTCATGAGGGAAATTCGAACTATGGCTACACCTTC. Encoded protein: CASSHEGNSNYGYTF.

CDR3 in DNA: TGTGCCAGCCATACGTACAGCTTCAATCAGCCCCAGCATTTT. It yields the protein CASHTYSFNQPQHF. The rearrangement uses TRBV28 and TRBJ1-5; D gene unclear. CDR3 size: 14 residues. The germline V and J ends were trimmed by 8 bases and 3 bases, with 14 bases remaining between them. Looked up from germline, CDR1 is MDHEN and CDR2 is SYDVKM.

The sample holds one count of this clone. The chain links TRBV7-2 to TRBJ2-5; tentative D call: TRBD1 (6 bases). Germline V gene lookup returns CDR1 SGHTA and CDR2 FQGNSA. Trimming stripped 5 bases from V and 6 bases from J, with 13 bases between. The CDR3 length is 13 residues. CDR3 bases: TGTGCCAGCAGCCCACAGGGTACGCAGACCCAGTACTTC. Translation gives CASSPQGTQTQYF.

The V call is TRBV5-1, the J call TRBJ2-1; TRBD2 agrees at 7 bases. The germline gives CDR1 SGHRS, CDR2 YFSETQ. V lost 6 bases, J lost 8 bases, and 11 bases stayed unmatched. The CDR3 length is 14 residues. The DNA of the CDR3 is TGCGCCAGCACGGCGGGGGTGGGTATCGATGAGCAGTTCTTC. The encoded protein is CASTAGVGIDEQFF.

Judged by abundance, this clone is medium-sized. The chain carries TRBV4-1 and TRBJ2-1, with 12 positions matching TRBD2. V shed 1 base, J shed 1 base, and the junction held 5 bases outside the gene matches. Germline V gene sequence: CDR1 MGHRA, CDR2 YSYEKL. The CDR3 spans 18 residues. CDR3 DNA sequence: TGCGCCAGCAGCCAAGGGACTAGCGGGATTGGATCCTACAATGAGCAGTTCTTC. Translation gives CASSQGTSGIGSYNEQFF.